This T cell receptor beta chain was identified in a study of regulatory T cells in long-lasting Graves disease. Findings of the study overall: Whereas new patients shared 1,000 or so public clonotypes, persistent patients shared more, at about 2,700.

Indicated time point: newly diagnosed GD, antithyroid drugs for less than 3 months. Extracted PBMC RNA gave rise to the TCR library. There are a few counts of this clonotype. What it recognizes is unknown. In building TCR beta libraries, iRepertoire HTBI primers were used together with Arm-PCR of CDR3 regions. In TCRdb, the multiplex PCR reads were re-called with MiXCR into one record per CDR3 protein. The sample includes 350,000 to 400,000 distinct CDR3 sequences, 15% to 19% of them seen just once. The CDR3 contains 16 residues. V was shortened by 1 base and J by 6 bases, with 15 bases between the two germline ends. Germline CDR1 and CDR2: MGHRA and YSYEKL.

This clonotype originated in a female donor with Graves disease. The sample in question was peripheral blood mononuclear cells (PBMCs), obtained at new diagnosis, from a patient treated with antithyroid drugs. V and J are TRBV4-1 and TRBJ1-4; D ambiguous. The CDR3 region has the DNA TGCGCCAGCAGCCAAGGGGTCAGAGGAGTGGATGAAAAACTGTTTTTT. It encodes CASSQGVRGVDEKLFF.